This is a list of T cell receptor beta chains from one sample in a study of blood T cell repertoires in COVID-19. Clones were read by immunoSEQ multiplex PCR, and TCRdb kept only the in-frame ones, dropping some. The sample carries about 300,000 clones, 90% recorded once. The sequenced sample was PBMCs or T cells enriched from blood (not recorded which). Source of these receptors: a woman aged 18-29 years with acute COVID-19. Both conserved end residues are part of each CDR3. D genes are given only for firm matches. The size entry is marked missing in some rows and otherwise reads once, few, many or a size class.

TGTGCCAGCAGCCTCCCACCCGATCAGTCACCCCTCCACTTT,CASSLPPDQSPLHF,-,-,TRBV28,TRBJ1-6
TGTGCCAGCAGTGGGCCTAGCGTATACAATGAGCAGTTCTTC,CASSGPSVYNEQFF,-,-,TRBV25-1,TRBJ2-1
TGTGCCAGCAGCCAAGATAGAGGGACTAGCGGTTACAATGAGCAGTTCTTC,CASSQDRGTSGYNEQFF,once,TRBD2,TRBV4-2,TRBJ2-1
TGTGCCAGCAGCGTTCAGGGTGGAAAGACCCAGTACTTC,CASSVQGGKTQYF,-,-,TRBV7-9,TRBJ2-5
TGTGCCAGCAGCTTGGCCGGGCGGATAACAGGTAGTGGGGAAAATGAGCAGTTCTTC,CASSLAGRITGSGENEQFF,-,-,TRBV5-4,TRBJ2-1
TGTGCCAGCAGTCCAGGGGGCTCTGGAAACACCATATATTTT,CASSPGGSGNTIYF,-,TRBD1,TRBV28,TRBJ1-3
TGTGCCAGCAGTTATCTAGCAGGCTATGGCTACACCTTC,CASSYLAGYGYTF,-,-,TRBV6-2/TRBV6-3,TRBJ1-2
TGTGCCAGCTCACCCGACAGTACCACAGATACGCAGTATTTT,CASSPDSTTDTQYF,-,-,TRBV18,TRBJ2-3
TGTGCGGGAGGACGGCTCTACAATGAGCAGTTCTTC,CAGGRLYNEQFF,-,-,TRBV28,TRBJ2-1
TGCGCCAGCAGCCAAGAAGGGGGTTGGGCCGCTAATTCACCCCTCCACTTT,CASSQEGGWAANSPLHF,-,-,TRBV4-1,TRBJ1-6
TGTGCCAGCAGCCGGCGGGGCGGGGGTGAAAAACTGTTTTTT,CASSRRGGGEKLFF,once,-,TRBV3-1/TRBV3-2,TRBJ1-4
TGTGCCAGCAGCCCCGGGACAGGGCCCTCCGCAACCTTAGACGGGTACTTC,CASSPGTGPSATLDGYF,-,TRBD1,TRBV5-4,TRBJ2-7
TGTGCCAGCAGACCAGGATCCGGGACAGGCCATGAAAAACTGTTTTTT,CASRPGSGTGHEKLFF,once,TRBD1,TRBV28,TRBJ1-4
TGTGCCAGCAGCTTAACGGGGCCTAGCGGGACGGAGCAGTACTTC,CASSLTGPSGTEQYF,-,TRBD2,TRBV7-3,TRBJ2-7
TGTGCCAGCGCCCTTGGGGGGGGGATGAACCAGCCCCAGCATTTT,CASALGGGMNQPQHF,-,-,TRBV28,TRBJ1-5